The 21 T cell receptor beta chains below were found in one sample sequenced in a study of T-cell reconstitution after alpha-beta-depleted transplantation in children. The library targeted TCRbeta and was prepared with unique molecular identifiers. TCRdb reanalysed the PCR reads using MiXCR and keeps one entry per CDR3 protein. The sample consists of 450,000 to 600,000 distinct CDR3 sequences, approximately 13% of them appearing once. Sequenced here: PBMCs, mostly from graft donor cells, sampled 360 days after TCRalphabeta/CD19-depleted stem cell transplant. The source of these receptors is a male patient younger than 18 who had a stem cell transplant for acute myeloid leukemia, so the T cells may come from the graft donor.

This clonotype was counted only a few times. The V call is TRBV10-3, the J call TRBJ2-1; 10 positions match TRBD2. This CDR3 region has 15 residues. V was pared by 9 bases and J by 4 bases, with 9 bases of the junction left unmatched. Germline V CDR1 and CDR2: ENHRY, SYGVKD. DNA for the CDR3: TGTGCCATGAGCGGGAGGGCCGAGTTTTACAATGAGCAGTTCTTC. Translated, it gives CAMSGRAEFYNEQFF.

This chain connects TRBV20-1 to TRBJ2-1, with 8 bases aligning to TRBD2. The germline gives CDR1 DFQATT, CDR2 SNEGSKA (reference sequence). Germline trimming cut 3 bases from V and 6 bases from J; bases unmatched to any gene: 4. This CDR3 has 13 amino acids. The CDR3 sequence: CSASGRAANEQFF. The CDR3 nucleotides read TGCAGTGCTAGCGGGAGGGCCGCCAATGAGCAGTTCTTC.

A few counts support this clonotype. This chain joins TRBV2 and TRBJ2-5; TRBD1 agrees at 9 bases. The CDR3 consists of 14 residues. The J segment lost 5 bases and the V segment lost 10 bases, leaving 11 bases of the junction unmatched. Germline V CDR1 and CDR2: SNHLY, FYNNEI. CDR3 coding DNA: TGTGCCACCAAATTACAGGGGGCTGTGGAGACCCAGTACTTC. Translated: CATKLQGAVETQYF.

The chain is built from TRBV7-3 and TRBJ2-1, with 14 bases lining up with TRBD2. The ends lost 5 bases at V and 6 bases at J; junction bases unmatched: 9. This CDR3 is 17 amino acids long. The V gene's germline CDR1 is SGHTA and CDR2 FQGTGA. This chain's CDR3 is CASSRLEGTSGSNEQFF. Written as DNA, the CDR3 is TGTGCCAGCAGCCGACTAGAGGGGACTAGCGGGAGCAATGAGCAGTTCTTC.

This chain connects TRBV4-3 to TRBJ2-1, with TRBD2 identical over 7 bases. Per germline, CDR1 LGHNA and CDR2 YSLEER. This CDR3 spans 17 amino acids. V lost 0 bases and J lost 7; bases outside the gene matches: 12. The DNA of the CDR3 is TGCGCCAGCAGCCAAGATGGAGGCGGGAGCCCCGGGAATGAGCAGTTCTTC. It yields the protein CASSQDGGGSPGNEQFF.

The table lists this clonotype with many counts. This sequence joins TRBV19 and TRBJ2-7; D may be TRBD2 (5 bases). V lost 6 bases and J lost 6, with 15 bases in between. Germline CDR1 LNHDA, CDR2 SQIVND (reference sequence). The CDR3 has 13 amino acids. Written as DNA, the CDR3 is TGTGCCAGTAGCCTTCGGACTTCGGGCGAGCAGTACTTC. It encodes CASSLRTSGEQYF.

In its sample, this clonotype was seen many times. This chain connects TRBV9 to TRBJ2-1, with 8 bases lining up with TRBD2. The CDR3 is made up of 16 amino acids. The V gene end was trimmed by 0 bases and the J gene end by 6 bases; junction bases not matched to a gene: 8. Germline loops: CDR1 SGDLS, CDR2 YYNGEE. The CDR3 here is CASSVGPAGDVNEQFF. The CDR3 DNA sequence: TGTGCCAGCAGCGTAGGCCCAGCGGGAGACGTCAATGAGCAGTTCTTC.

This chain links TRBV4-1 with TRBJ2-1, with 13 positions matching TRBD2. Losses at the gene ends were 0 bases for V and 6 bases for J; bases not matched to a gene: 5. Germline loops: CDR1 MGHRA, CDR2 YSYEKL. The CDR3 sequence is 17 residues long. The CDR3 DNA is TGCGCCAGCAGCCAAGATAGAGGGACTAGCGGGACCAATGAGCAGTTCTTC. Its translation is CASSQDRGTSGTNEQFF.

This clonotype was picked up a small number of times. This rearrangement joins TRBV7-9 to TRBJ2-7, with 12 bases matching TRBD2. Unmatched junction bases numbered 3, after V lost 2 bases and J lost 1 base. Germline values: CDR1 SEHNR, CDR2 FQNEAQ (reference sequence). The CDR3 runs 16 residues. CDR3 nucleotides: TGTGCCAGCAGCTTACGACTAGCGGGAGAATCCTACGAGCAGTACTTC. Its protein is CASSLRLAGESYEQYF.

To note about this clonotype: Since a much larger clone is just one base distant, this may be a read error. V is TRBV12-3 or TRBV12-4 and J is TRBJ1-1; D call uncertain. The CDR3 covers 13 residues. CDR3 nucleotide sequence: TGTGCCACCAGTTTGGCGATAAACACTGAAGCTTTCTTT. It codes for CATSLAINTEAFF.

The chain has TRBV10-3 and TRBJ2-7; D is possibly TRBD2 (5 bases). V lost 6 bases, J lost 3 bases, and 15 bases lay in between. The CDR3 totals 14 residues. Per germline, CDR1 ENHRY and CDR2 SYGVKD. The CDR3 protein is CAIRGGSGLYEQYF. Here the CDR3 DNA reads TGTGCCATCAGGGGTGGGAGTGGTCTCTACGAGCAGTACTTC.

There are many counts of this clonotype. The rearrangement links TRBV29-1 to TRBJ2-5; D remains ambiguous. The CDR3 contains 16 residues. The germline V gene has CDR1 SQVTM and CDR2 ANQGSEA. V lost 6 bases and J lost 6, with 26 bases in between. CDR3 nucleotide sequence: TGCAGCGTGACCACTATAGAGGCTTCCGGGTGGAAGACCCAGTACTTC. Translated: CSVTTIEASGWKTQYF.

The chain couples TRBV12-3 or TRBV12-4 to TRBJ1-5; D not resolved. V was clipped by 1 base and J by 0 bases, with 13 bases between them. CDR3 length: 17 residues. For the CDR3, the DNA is TGTGCCAGCAGTTTAGGAGACACCTCTTATAGCAATCAGCCCCAGCATTTT. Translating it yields CASSLGDTSYSNQPQHF.

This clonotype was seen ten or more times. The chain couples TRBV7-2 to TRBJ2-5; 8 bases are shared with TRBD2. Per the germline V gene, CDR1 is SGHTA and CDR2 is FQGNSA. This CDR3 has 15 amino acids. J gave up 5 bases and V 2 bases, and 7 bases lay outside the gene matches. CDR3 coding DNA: TGTGCCAGCAGCTTATTGGGGAAGCGGGAGGAGACCCAGTACTTC. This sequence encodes CASSLLGKREETQYF.

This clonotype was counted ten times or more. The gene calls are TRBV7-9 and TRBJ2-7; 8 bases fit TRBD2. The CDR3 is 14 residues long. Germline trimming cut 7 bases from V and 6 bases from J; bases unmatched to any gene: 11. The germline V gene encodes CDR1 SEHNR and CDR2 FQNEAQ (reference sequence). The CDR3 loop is CASTYSGTFLEQYF. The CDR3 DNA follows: TGTGCCAGCACCTATAGCGGGACCTTCCTCGAGCAGTACTTC.

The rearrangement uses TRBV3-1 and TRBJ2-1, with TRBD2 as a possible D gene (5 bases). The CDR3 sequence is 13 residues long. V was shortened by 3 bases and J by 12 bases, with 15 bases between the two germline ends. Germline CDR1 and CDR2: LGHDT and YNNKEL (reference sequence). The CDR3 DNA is TGTGCCAGCAGCCATAGTTTAACCCGGGGGCAGTTCTTC. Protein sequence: CASSHSLTRGQFF.

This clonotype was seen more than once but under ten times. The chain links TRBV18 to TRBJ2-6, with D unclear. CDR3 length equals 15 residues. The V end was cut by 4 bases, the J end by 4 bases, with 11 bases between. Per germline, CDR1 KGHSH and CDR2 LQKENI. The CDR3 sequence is CASSHGSAGANVLTF. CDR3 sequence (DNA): TGTGCCAGCTCACACGGCAGCGCCGGGGCCAACGTCCTGACTTTC. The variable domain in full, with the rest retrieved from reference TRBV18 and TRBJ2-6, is NAGVMQNPRHLVRRRGQEARLRCSPMKGHSHVYWYRQLPEEGLKFMVYLQKENIIDESGMPKERFSAEFPKEGPSILRIQQVVRGDSAAYFCASSHGSAGANVLTFGAGSRLTVL.

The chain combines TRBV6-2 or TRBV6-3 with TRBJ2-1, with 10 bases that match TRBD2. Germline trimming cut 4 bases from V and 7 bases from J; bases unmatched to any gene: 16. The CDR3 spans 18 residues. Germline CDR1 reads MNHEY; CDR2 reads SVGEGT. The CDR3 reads CASSWALGLAGAGNEQFF. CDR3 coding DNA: TGTGCCAGCAGTTGGGCCCTGGGGCTAGCGGGAGCGGGAAATGAGCAGTTCTTC.

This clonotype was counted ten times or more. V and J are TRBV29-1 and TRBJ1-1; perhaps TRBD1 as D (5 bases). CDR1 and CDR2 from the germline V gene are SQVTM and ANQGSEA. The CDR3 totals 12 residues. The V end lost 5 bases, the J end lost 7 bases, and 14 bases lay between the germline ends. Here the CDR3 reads CSVQGDRYEAFF. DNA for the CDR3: TGCAGCGTTCAGGGTGACCGATATGAAGCTTTCTTT.

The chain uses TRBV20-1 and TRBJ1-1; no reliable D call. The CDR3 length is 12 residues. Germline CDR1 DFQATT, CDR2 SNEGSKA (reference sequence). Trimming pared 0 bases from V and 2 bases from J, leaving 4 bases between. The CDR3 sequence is CSARDRNTEAFF. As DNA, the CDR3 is TGCAGTGCTAGAGATCGAAACACTGAAGCTTTCTTT.

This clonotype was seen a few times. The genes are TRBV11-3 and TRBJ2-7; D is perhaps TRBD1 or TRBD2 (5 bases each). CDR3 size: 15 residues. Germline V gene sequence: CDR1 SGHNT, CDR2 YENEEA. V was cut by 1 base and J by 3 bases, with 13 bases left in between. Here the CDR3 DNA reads TGTGCCAGCAGCTTAGGAGGGGCGCAGGACTACGAGCAGTACTTC. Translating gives CASSLGGAQDYEQYF.